The T cell receptor beta chain described here comes from a study of human T cells and chemical hapten exposure. As regards this clonotype: A much larger clone lies a single base off, so this may be a read error.

The CDR3 extends over 13 amino acids. Trimming pared 2 bases from V and 13 bases from J, leaving 15 bases between. Per germline, CDR1 SGHAT and CDR2 FQNNGV. Via MiXCR, TCRdb re-called the RACE reads, giving one row per CDR3 protein. The table shows tens of thousands of distinct CDR3 sequences, with about 8.9% occurring only once. As for time point: pre-sensitization, week 0. Treatment meaning: therapeutic diphenylcyclopropenone sensitization with weekly scalp DPC. V gene TRBV11-2 combines with J gene TRBJ2-1; a possible D gene is TRBD1 (5 bases). This TCR came from a woman aged 40 to 50 with alopecia areata. Some clones in this sample may be carry-over from other donors' samples. Sequenced material: whole blood, taken in connection with sensitization to the hapten diphenylcyclopropenone (DPC). The CDR3 here is CASSLYQGDGQFF. CDR3 sequence (DNA): TGTGCCAGCAGCTTATATCAGGGTGACGGACAGTTCTTC.